The sequence of this T cell receptor beta chain was determined in a study of blood T cells in healthy people across ages. Next came a second PCR, run for about 7 to 12 cycles, which used a sample-barcoded 5' primer along with a J-beta primer mix. Tagging of each cDNA molecule was performed by a template-switch adaptor with 12 random nucleotides. TCRdb itself ran the 5' RACE reads through MiXCR, one entry per CDR3 protein. The sample carries more than 1,000,000 distinct CDR3 sequences, under 30% recorded once. Germline loops: CDR1 LGHNA, CDR2 YSLEER. This CDR3 has 15 residues. V was shortened by 6 bases and J by 7 bases, with 18 bases between the two germline ends. These sequences were also reported in another study, on T cells of mothers and their children. That report adds: Thymic selection molds TCR recombination products alike in related and unrelated pairs.

The gene calls are TRBV4-3 and TRBJ1-4; D is possibly TRBD1 (5 bases). This TCR came from a girl aged 2 to 9 in good health. The specimen sequenced was blood. CDR3 region: CASSKWDGLSEKLFF. The CDR3 region has the DNA TGCGCCAGCAGTAAATGGGACGGCCTTTCTGAAAAACTGTTTTTT.